The 15 T cell receptor beta chains presented below share a single source sample, sequenced in a study of T cells in Graves' hyperthyroidism and ophthalmopathy. The CDR3 regions of TCR beta were amplified from RNA transcripts. Initially, a first-round RT-PCR of the TCR CDR3 employed the HTBI primer set. A single record per CDR3 protein comes from TCRdb applying MiXCR to the multiplex PCR reads. Of about 270,000 distinct CDR3 sequences in the sample, about 16% were seen once. The source material was blood. Receptors originate from a woman aged 50 to 65 with Graves' hyperthyroidism that later progressed to Graves' ophthalmopathy.

At least ten counts were recorded for this clonotype. J is TRBJ2-7 and V is TRBV20-1, with 10 nucleotides matching TRBD2. The J segment lost 5 bases and the V segment lost 1 base, leaving 11 bases of the junction unmatched. The CDR3 contains 16 residues. Germline V gives CDR1 DFQATT, CDR2 SNEGSKA (reference sequence). The CDR3 here is CSARGGASGSSDEQYF. CDR3 nucleotides: TGCAGTGCTAGAGGCGGGGCTAGCGGGAGTAGCGACGAGCAGTACTTC.

This chain connects TRBV6-1 to TRBJ2-3; TRBD1 matches 7 bases. CDR3 length: 15 residues. J lost 7 bases, V lost 5 bases, and 12 bases had no gene match. From germline, CDR1 is MNHNS and CDR2 SASEGT. The CDR3 protein is CASSPSGTVGNTQYF. The CDR3 DNA is TGTGCCAGCAGTCCCTCCGGGACAGTTGGGAATACGCAGTATTTT.

This clonotype was recorded a few times. The J gene is TRBJ2-7, the V gene TRBV9, with a tentative D call TRBD2 (6 bases). V gave up 4 bases and J gave up 3 bases, with 14 bases separating them. The CDR3 is 14 residues long. The germline gives CDR1 SGDLS, CDR2 YYNGEE. The CDR3, as DNA: TGTGCCAGCAGCCCAGGCACTAGCATCTACGAGCAGTACTTC. Translated, it gives CASSPGTSIYEQYF. Full variable domain (missing parts from reference TRBV9 and TRBJ2-7): DSGVTQTPKHLITATGQRVTLRCSPRSGDLSVYWYQQSLDQGLQFLIQYYNGEERAKGNILERFSAQQFPDLHSELNLSSLELGDSALYFCASSPGTSIYEQYFGPGTRLTVT.

This clonotype came up many times. The chain combines TRBV29-1 with TRBJ2-1; 12 bases are a match to TRBD2. This CDR3 region has 14 residues. Germline-derived CDR1 and CDR2 are SQVTM and ANQGSEA. Unmatched junction bases numbered 9, after V lost 7 bases and J lost 8 bases. For the CDR3, the DNA is TGCAGCGCCAGACTAGCGGGAGTTAGAGATGAGCAGTTCTTC. Its translation is CSARLAGVRDEQFF.

This clonotype turned up a few times. A much larger clone lies one base from this, so it may be a read error. The chain recombines TRBV15 with TRBJ2-3, with D possibly being TRBD1 (5 bases). Near its end, the DNA agrees better with TRBJ1-5, so the J call may be wrong. The V gene's germline CDR1 is LNHNV and CDR2 YYDKDF (reference sequence). The CDR3 extends over 17 amino acids. The chain's CDR3 is CATSRDRDPLSTDTQHF. CDR3 nucleotides: TGTGCCACCAGCAGAGACAGGGACCCCCTCTCCACAGATACGCAGCATTTT.

The gene calls are TRBV9 and TRBJ1-2; D unresolved. CDR1 SGDLS and CDR2 YYNGEE come from the germline V gene. This CDR3 contains 14 residues. V lost 1 base to trimming and J lost 4 bases, with 11 bases between them. The CDR3 is CASSVNAGGYGYTF. Here the CDR3 DNA reads TGTGCCAGCAGCGTAAATGCGGGCGGCTATGGCTACACCTTC.

Regarding this clonotype: With a much larger clone just one base away, this may be a read error. The J gene is TRBJ2-3, the V gene TRBV27; no clear D. The CDR3 runs 15 residues. The germline V gene encodes CDR1 MNHEY and CDR2 SMNVEV (reference sequence). V lost 4 bases and J lost 2, with 13 bases in between. The CDR3 DNA is TGTGCCAGCAGTTCCCCTTCGAGCCACACAGATACGCAGTATTTT. Its protein product is CASSSPSSHTDTQYF.

This clonotype was observed a handful of times. The rearrangement links TRBV10-3 to TRBJ1-1, with D uncertain. Trimming removed 3 bases at V and 0 bases at J, with 17 bases between. From germline, CDR1 is ENHRY and CDR2 SYGVKD. The CDR3 covers 17 residues. The CDR3 nucleotides read TGTGCCATCAGTGACTCAGACCGGTTCCCAATGAACACTGAAGCTTTCTTT. Protein product: CAISDSDRFPMNTEAFF.

This clonotype showed up many times. The gene calls are TRBV20-1 and TRBJ2-5, with 11 bases lining up with TRBD1. Germline CDR1 is DFQATT and CDR2 is SNEGSKA (reference sequence). The CDR3 covers 14 residues. V dropped 3 bases and J dropped 6; count of bases not matched to a gene: 6. Written as DNA, the CDR3 is TGCAGTGCTAGGGGGACAGGGGGATTAAAGACCCAGTACTTC. As protein: CSARGTGGLKTQYF.

This clonotype was found many times. This rearrangement joins TRBV28 to TRBJ1-5; TRBD1 might be the D (5 bases). V lost 5 bases and J lost 6, with 17 bases in between. CDR3 length: 15 residues. From germline, CDR1 is MDHEN and CDR2 SYDVKM. CDR3 sequence: CASSAMTGESQPQHF. Written as DNA, the CDR3 is TGTGCCAGCAGTGCTATGACGGGGGAGAGTCAGCCCCAGCATTTT.

The rearrangement uses TRBV6-1 and TRBJ1-5, with D hard to call. Trimming shortened V by 6 bases and J by 10 bases, and 25 bases separated the two germline ends. The CDR3 length is 16 residues. Germline V gene data show CDR1 as MNHNS and CDR2 as SASEGT. CDR3: CASSQYSKIPNRPQHF. The CDR3 DNA follows: TGTGCCAGCAGCCAGTATAGTAAGATTCCTAATCGCCCCCAGCATTTT.

To note about this clonotype: It may be a read error: a sequence one base away is much more abundant. J is TRBJ2-1 and V is TRBV20-1; D may be TRBD1 or TRBD2 (5 bases each). CDR3 size: 17 residues. V was pared by 1 base and J by 10 bases, with 26 bases between. Germline assignment: CDR1 DFQATT and CDR2 SNEGSKA (reference sequence). CDR3 sequence: CSARGDHSSGRAVEQFF. CDR3 bases: TGCAGTGCTAGAGGGGACCACTCGAGCGGCCGCGCAGTCGAGCAGTTCTTC.

This clonotype showed up many times. J is TRBJ1-1 and V is TRBV6-1; D might be TRBD1 (6 bases). Germline CDR1 and CDR2: MNHNS and SASEGT. This CDR3 is 13 amino acids long. The V and J ends lost 6 bases and 1 base respectively, with 9 bases between them. The CDR3 region has the DNA TGTGCCAGCAGGAGACAGGAGAACACTGAAGCTTTCTTT. Its protein product is CASRRQENTEAFF.

This clonotype was seen repeatedly, ten times or more. The CDR3 loop reads CASSYSDTEAFF. The CDR3 DNA sequence: TGTGCCAGCAGTTATTCAGACACTGAAGCTTTCTTT. The chain joins TRBV6-6 to TRBJ1-1; unclear D gene. The CDR3 runs to 12 residues. The V end was cut by 3 bases, the J end by 3 bases, with 5 bases between. Germline-derived CDR1 and CDR2 are MNHNY and SVGAGI (reference sequence).

This clonotype was observed a few times. Sequence at one end of the junction differs from germline and may be a read error. V gene TRBV7-9 combines with J gene TRBJ1-1; TRBD1 is a possible D gene (5 bases). The CDR3 loop spans 15 amino acids. Germline V gene data show CDR1 as SEHNR and CDR2 as FQNEAQ (reference sequence). The CDR3 DNA reads TGTGCCAGCAGCTTAGCGGGGGGGATGAACACTGAAGCTTCCTTT. Protein product: CASSLAGGMNTEASF.